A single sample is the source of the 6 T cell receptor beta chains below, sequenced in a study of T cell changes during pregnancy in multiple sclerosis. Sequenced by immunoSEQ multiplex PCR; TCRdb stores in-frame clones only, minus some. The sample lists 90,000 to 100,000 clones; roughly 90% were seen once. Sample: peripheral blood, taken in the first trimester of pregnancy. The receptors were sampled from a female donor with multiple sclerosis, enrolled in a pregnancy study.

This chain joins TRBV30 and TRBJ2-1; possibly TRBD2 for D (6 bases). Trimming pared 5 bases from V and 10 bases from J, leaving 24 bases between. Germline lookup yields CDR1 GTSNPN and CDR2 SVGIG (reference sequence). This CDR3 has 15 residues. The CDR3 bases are TGTGCCTGGTACCCGAAACTAGCCAGGACAAGGGAGCAGTTCTTC. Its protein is CAWYPKLARTREQFF.

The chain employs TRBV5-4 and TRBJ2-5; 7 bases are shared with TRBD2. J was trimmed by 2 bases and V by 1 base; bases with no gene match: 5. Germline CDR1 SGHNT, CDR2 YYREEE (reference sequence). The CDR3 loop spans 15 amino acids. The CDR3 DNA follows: TGTGCCAGCAGCTTGAAGGCTAGCGGACAAGAGACCCAGTACTTC. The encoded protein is CASSLKASGQETQYF.

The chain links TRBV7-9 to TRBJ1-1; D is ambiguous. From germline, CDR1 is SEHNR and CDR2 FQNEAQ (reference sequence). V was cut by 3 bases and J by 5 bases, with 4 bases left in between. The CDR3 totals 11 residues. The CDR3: CASSFGTEAFF. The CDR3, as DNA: TGTGCCAGCAGCTTCGGGACTGAAGCTTTCTTT.

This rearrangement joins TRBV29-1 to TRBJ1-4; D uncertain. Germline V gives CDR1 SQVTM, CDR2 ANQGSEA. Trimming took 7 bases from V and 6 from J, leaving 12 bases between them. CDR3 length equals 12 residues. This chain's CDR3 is CSGQAGDEKLFF. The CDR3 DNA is TGCAGCGGGCAGGCCGGGGATGAAAAACTGTTTTTT.

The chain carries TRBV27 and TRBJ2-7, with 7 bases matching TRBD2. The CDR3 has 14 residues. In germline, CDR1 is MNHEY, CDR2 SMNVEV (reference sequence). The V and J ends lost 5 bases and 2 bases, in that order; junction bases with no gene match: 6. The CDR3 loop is CASSPGSGPYEQYF. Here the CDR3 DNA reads TGTGCCAGCAGTCCCGGTAGCGGGCCCTACGAGCAGTACTTC.

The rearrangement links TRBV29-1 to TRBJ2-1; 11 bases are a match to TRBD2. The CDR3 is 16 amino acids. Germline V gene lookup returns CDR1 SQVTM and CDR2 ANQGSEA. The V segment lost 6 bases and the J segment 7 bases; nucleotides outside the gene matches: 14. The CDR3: CSVLGTSGSNKNEQFF. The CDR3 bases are TGCAGCGTACTCGGAACTAGCGGGAGCAATAAGAATGAGCAGTTCTTC.